A few counts support the clone carrying this TCR beta chain. Its specificity is unknown. A sort by CD45RO/CCR7/CD25/CD127/CD95/CD27 yielded CD4+ naive, central memory, regulatory and stem cell-like memory cells. The data were taken from a study of beta chain features in type 1 diabetes. For the study at large: Summed over all samples, the examined sorted cells came to more than 85 million.

What was sequenced were expressed TCRB transcripts, since all of the isolated RNA had been reverse transcribed. Profiling relied on immunoSEQ multiplex PCR, and the TCRdb table lists in-frame clones only, not all of them. The data hold 600,000 to 700,000 clones, with under 15% observed a single time. Findings and limits, study-wide: All four CD4+ subsets of Type 1 diabetes patients contained TCRB CDR3s that were moderately but significantly shorter. For patients and controls alike, PCR might favor shorter templates to the same degree.

The CDR3 spans 11 residues. V was clipped by 5 bases and J by 8 bases, with 10 bases between them. Germline CDR1 reads GTSNPN; CDR2 reads SVGIG (reference sequence). Sequences were obtained from naive CD4+ T cells from blood. The receptor was isolated from a man aged 25 to 45 with type 1 diabetes. This sequence joins TRBV30 and TRBJ2-1; weak D call: TRBD1 (5 bases). In nucleotides, the CDR3 is TGTGCCTGGGGCGAAGGGGATGAGCAGTTCTTC. It codes for CAWGEGDEQFF. The full variable domain, in which reference TRBV30 and TRBJ2-1 provide the parts outside the CDR3, is SQTIHQWPATLVQPVGSPLSLECTVEGTSNPNLYWYRQAAGRGLQLLFYSVGIGQISSEVPQNLSASRPQDRQFILSSKKLLLSDSGFYLCAWGEGDEQFFGPGTRLTVL.